Reported below is one TCR beta chain. The target antigen is unknown. Other DNA sequences from this sample encode an identical CDR3 as well. This CDR3 region has 13 residues. The germline CDR1 and CDR2 sequences are MDHEN and SYDVKM. Trimming removed 5 bases at V and 4 bases at J, with 11 bases between. These data are taken from a study of shared clonotypes between healthy human individuals. Study-level background: Used for every donor were three CD4 naive, three CD4 memory, two CD8 naive and one CD8 memory plate.

Findings of the study overall: Generally, naive subsets (rather than memory subsets) showed larger estimated richness.

The donors were adults (healthy and HIV-negative) with no recent acute infections or vaccinations. Per the authors' pipeline: Owing to the provision of junction-only sequences devoid of quality scores by immunoSEQ, filtering differed. Sequencing was performed with immunoSEQ multiplex PCR; in TCRdb, only in-frame clones are kept and a portion is missing. Clonal size and the V and J genes are those of that table, whereas D and trimming came from the DNA. The sample lists roughly 2.2 million clones; 80% to 95% were seen once. The rearrangement uses TRBV28 and TRBJ1-2; weak D call: TRBD1 (6 bases). The source material was naive CD4+ T cells from PBMCs. The subset here: CD45RA+ positively selected. This clonotype was obtained from a young man in good health. Some clones in this sample may be carry-over from other donors' samples. The CDR3 coding sequence is TGTGCCAGCAGTCGAGGGGGAGGCTATGGCTACACCTTC. Residues: CASSRGGGYGYTF.